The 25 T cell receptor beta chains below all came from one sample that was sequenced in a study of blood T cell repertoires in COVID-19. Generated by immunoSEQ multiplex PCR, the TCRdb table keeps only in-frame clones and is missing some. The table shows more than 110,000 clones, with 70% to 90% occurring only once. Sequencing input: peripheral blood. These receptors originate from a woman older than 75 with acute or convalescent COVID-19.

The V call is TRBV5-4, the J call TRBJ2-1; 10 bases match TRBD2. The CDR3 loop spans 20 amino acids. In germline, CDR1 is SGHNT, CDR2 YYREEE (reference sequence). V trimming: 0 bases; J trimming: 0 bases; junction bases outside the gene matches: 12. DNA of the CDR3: TGTGCCAGCAGCTTGGGATTGACTAGCGGGTCCATCGGCTCCTACAATGAGCAGTTCTTC. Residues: CASSLGLTSGSIGSYNEQFF. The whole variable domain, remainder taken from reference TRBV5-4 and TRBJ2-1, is ETGVTQSPTHLIKTRGQQVTLRCSSQSGHNTVSWYQQALGQGPQFIFQYYREEENGRGNFPPRFSGLQFPNYSSELNVNALELDDSALYLCASSLGLTSGSIGSYNEQFFGPGTRLTVL.

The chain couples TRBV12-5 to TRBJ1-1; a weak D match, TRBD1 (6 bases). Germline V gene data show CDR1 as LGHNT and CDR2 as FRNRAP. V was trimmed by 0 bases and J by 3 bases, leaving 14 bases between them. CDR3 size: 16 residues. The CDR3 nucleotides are TGTGCTAGTGGTTTGGTTATGTGGGGGGGCCACACTGAAGCTTTCTTT. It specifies CASGLVMWGGHTEAFF.

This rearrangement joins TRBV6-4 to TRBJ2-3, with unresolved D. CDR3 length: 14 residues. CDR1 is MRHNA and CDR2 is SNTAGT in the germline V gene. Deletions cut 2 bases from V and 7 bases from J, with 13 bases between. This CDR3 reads CASSDGPGGYTQYF. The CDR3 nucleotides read TGTGCCAGCAGTGACGGTCCGGGTGGCTATACGCAGTATTTT.

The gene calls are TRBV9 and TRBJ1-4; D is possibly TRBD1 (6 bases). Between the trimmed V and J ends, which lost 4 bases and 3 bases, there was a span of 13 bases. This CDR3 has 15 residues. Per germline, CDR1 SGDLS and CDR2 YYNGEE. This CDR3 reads CASSRRDTPNEKLFF. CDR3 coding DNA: TGTGCCAGCAGCCGTAGGGACACCCCTAATGAAAAACTGTTTTTT.

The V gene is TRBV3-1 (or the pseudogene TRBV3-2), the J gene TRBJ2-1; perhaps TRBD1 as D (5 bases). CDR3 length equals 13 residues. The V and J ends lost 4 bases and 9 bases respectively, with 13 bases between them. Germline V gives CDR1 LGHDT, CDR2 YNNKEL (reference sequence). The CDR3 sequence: CASSLLAQGEQFF. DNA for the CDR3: TGTGCCAGCAGCCTCTTGGCCCAGGGTGAGCAGTTCTTC.

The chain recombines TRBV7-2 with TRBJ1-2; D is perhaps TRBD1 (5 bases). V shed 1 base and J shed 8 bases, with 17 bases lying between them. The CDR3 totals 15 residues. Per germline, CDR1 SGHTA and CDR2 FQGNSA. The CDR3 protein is CASSLGLTVLRGYTF. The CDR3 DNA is TGTGCCAGCAGCTTAGGCCTGACAGTGCTCAGGGGCTACACCTTC.

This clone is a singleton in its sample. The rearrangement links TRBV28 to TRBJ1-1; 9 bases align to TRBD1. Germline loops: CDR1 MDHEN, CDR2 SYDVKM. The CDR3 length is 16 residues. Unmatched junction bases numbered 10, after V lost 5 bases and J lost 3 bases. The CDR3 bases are TGTGCCAGCAGTCTTACAGGGGGCGCAGGGCACACTGAAGCTTTCTTT. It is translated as CASSLTGGAGHTEAFF.

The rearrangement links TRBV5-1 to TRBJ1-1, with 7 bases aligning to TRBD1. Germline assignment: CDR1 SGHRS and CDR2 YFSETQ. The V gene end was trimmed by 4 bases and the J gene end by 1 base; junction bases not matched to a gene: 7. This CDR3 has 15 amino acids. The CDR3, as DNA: TGCGCCAGCAGCGGAGTGACAGGGAAGAACACTGAAGCTTTCTTT. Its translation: CASSGVTGKNTEAFF.

This CDR3 reads CASSYLPGVSTEAFF. In DNA form, the CDR3 reads TGTGCCAGCAGTTACTTACCAGGGGTGAGCACTGAAGCTTTCTTT. The chain couples TRBV6-5 to TRBJ1-1, with a tentative D call TRBD1 (6 bases). Trimming pared 1 base from V and 4 bases from J, leaving 13 bases between. The CDR3 is 15 amino acids. The germline V gene encodes CDR1 MNHEY and CDR2 SVGAGI.

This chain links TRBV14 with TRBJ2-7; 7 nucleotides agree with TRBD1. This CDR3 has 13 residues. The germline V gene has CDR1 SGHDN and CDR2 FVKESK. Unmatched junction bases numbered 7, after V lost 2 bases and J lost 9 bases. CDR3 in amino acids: CASSQTDRMRQYF. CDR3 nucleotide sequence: TGTGCCAGCAGCCAAACGGACAGGATGAGGCAGTACTTC. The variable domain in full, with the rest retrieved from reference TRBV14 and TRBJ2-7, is EAGVTQFPSHSVIEKGQTVTLRCDPISGHDNLYWYRRVMGKEIKFLLHFVKESKQDESGMPNNRFLAERTGGTYSTLKVQPAELEDSGVYFCASSQTDRMRQYFGPGTRLTVT.

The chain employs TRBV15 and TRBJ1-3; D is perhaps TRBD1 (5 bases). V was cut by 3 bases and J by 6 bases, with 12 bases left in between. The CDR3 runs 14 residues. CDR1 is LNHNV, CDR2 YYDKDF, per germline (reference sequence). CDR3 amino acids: CATSRGVGENTIYF. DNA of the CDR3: TGTGCCACCAGCAGGGGTGTAGGGGAAAACACCATATATTTT.

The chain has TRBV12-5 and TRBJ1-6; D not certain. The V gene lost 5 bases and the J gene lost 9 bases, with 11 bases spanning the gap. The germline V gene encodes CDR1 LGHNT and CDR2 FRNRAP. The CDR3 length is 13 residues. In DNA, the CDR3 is TGTGCTAGTGGTCTTCTGGCGGGTTCACCCCTCCACTTT. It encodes CASGLLAGSPLHF.

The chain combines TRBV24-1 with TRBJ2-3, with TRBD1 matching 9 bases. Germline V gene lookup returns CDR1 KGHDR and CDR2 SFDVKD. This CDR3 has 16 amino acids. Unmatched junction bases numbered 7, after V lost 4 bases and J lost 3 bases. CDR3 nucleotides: TGTGCCACCAGTGAAAAGGGACAGGGCTCGACAGATACGCAGTATTTT. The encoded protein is CATSEKGQGSTDTQYF.

CDR3 coding DNA: TGTGCCAGCAGTTCTTCCGTGGGACACATCTATGGCTACACCTTC. Residues: CASSSSVGHIYGYTF. This sequence joins TRBV6-5 and TRBJ1-2; the D gene is possibly TRBD1 (6 bases). The V gene lost 4 bases and the J gene lost 4 bases, with 16 bases spanning the gap. Per the germline V gene, CDR1 is MNHEY and CDR2 is SVGAGI. This CDR3 is built from 15 residues.

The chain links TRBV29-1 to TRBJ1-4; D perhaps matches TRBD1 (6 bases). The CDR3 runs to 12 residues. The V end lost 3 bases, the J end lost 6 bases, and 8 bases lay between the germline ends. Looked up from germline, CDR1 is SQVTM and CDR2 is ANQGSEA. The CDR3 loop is CSVEKGDEKLFF. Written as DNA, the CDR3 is TGCAGCGTTGAGAAGGGGGATGAAAAACTGTTTTTT.

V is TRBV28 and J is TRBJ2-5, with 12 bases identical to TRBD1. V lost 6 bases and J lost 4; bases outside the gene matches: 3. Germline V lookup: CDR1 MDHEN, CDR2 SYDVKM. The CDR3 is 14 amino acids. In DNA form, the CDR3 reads TGTGCCAGCAGGGGGACAGGGGGCATAGAGACCCAGTACTTC. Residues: CASRGTGGIETQYF.

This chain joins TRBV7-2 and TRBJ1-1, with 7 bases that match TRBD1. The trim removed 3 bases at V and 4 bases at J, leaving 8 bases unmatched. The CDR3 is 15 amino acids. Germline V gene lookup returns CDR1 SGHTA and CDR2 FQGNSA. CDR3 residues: CASSLGQLRSTEAFF. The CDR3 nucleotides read TGTGCCAGCAGCTTGGGACAGCTTAGGAGCACTGAAGCTTTCTTT.

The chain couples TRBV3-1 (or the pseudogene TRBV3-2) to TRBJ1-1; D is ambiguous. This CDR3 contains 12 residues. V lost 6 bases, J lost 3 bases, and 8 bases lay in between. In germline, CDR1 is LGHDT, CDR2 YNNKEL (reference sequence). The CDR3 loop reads CASSFPYTEAFF. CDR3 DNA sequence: TGTGCCAGCAGTTTTCCCTACACTGAAGCTTTCTTT.

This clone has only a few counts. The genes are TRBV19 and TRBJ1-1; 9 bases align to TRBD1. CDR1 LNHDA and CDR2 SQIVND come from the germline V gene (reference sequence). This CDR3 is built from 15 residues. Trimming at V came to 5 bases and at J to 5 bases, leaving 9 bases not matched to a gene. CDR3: CASSSSRTGVTEAFF. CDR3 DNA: TGTGCCAGTAGTTCGTCCCGGACAGGGGTGACTGAAGCTTTCTTT.

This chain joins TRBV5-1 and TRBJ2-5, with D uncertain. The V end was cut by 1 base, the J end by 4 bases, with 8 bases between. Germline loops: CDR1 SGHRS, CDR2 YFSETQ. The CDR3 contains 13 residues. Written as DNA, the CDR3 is TGCGCCAGCAGCTTGTCCAGCGCAGAGACCCAGTACTTC. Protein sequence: CASSLSSAETQYF.

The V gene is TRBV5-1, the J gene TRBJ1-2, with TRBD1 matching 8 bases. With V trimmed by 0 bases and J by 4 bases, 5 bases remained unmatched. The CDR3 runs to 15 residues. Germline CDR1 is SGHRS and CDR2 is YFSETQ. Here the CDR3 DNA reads TGCGCCAGCAGCTTGGCCCCGGACAGGGTCTATGGCTACACCTTC. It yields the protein CASSLAPDRVYGYTF.

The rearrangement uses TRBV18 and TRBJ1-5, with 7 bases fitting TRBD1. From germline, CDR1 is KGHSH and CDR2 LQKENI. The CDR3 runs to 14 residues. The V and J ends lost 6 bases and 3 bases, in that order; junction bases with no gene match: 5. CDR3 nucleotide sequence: TGTGCCAGCTCCTCAGGGGGACCCAATCAGCCCCAGCATTTT. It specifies CASSSGGPNQPQHF. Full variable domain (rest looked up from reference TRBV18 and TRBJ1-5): NAGVMQNPRHLVRRRGQEARLRCSPMKGHSHVYWYRQLPEEGLKFMVYLQKENIIDESGMPKERFSAEFPKEGPSILRIQQVVRGDSAAYFCASSSGGPNQPQHFGDGTRLSIL.

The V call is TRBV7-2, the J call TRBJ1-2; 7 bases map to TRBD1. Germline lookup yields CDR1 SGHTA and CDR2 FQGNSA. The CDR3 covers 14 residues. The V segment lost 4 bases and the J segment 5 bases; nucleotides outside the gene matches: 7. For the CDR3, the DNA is TGTGCCAGCAGCTCCCGGGACAGCACTTATGGCTACACCTTC. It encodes CASSSRDSTYGYTF. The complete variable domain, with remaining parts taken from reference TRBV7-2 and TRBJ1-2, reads GAGVSQSPSNKVTEKGKDVELRCDPISGHTALYWYRQSLGQGLEFLIYFQGNSAPDKSGLPSDRFSAERTGGSVSTLTIQRTQQEDSAVYLCASSSRDSTYGYTFGSGTRLTVV.

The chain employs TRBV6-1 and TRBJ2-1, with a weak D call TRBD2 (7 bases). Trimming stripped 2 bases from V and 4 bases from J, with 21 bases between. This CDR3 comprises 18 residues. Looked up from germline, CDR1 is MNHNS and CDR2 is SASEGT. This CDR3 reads CASSELGGGLLSYNEQFF. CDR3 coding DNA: TGTGCCAGCAGTGAATTGGGGGGGGGCCTCTTATCGTACAATGAGCAGTTCTTC.

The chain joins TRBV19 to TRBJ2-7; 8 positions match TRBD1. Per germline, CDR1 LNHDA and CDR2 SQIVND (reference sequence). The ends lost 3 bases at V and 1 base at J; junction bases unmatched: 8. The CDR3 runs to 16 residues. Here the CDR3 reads CASSIQGQGASYEQYF. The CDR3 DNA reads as TGTGCCAGTAGTATTCAAGGGCAGGGGGCGTCCTACGAGCAGTACTTC. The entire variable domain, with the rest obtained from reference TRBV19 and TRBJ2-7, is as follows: DGGITQSPKYLFRKEGQNVTLSCEQNLNHDAMYWYRQDPGQGLRLIYYSQIVNDFQKGDIAEGYSVSREKKESFPLTVTSAQKNPTAFYLCASSIQGQGASYEQYFGPGTRLTVT.